This entry describes one T cell receptor beta chain. Its antigen is currently unknown. This sample was taken from a study of T-cell reconstitution after alpha-beta-depleted transplantation in children. Overall study findings and caveats: By one year post-transplant, T-cell counts and diversity largely arose from T cells that were newly produced. Diversity of TCRbeta at day 60 was high in some patients, arising from surviving recipient T cells and thymic progenitors.

Unique molecular identifiers featured in how the TCRbeta library was prepared. From the PCR reads, TCRdb called clonotypes with MiXCR, one entry per CDR3 protein. Of about 980,000 distinct CDR3 sequences in the sample, about 26% are singletons; the top ten hold 25% to 35%. The V gene's germline CDR1 is SQVTM and CDR2 ANQGSEA. The CDR3 spans 15 residues. V was clipped by 2 bases and J by 5 bases; unmatched bases: 6. This TCR derives from a boy younger than two who had a stem cell transplant for SCID, so the T cells may come from the graft donor. V and J are TRBV29-1 and TRBJ2-2; 9 nucleotides line up with TRBD1. The source was PBMCs, mostly from graft donor cells, collected 360 days after TCRalphabeta/CD19-depleted stem cell transplant. The CDR3 DNA is TGCAGCGTTGAAAAGGGGACAGGGAGAACCGGGGAGCTGTTTTTT. Translated, it gives CSVEKGTGRTGELFF.